The 26 T cell receptor beta chains reported below all come from one sample, sequenced in a study of regulatory T cells in long-lasting Graves disease. The time point denotes: newly diagnosed GD, antithyroid drugs for less than 3 months. PBMCs provided the RNA from which the TCR library was made. Libraries of TCR beta came from iRepertoire HTBI primers plus Arm-PCR of CDR3 regions. Each CDR3 protein gets one entry after TCRdb re-called the multiplex PCR reads with MiXCR. The sample includes around 400,000 distinct CDR3 sequences, about a sixth of them seen just once. This material consisted of peripheral blood mononuclear cells (PBMCs), taken at new diagnosis, from a patient treated with antithyroid drugs. The receptors come from a female donor with Graves disease.

For this clonotype: In this CDR3 the conserved last residue, phenylalanine or tryptophan, is missing, so a read error is likely. CDR3 bases: TGCAGCGTTGAAGATCTGGGGCTAGCGGGAGGCCAAGAGACCCAGTACTCC. This gives the protein CSVEDLGLAGGQETQYS. The chain links TRBV29-1 to TRBJ2-5, with TRBD2 matching 11 bases. V dropped 0 bases and J dropped 1; count of bases not matched to a gene: 7. The CDR3 has 17 residues. CDR1 and CDR2 (germline): SQVTM, ANQGSEA.

The chain uses TRBV5-5 and TRBJ1-5, with 8 nucleotides matching TRBD1. In germline, CDR1 is SGHKS, CDR2 YYEKEE (reference sequence). V shed 4 bases, J shed 5 bases, and the junction held 11 bases outside the gene matches. The CDR3 has 16 amino acids. DNA for the CDR3: TGTGCCAGCAGCCTCTTGCCAGGGGGCGACTATCAGCCCCAGCATTTT. Encoded protein: CASSLLPGGDYQPQHF.

This clonotype was detected many times. The chain is built from TRBV30 and TRBJ1-1, with D unresolved. V shed 4 bases and J shed 3 bases, with 9 bases lying between them. This CDR3 spans 12 amino acids. Per the germline V gene, CDR1 is GTSNPN and CDR2 is SVGIG (reference sequence). The CDR3, as DNA: TGTGCCTGGACGGATCGGGACACTGAAGCTTTCTTT. Amino acid sequence: CAWTDRDTEAFF.

This clonotype was observed at least ten times. The chain has TRBV27 and TRBJ2-1; TRBD1 is a possible D gene (5 bases). The CDR3 is 14 amino acids. In germline, CDR1 is MNHEY, CDR2 SMNVEV (reference sequence). V was cut by 1 base and J by 5 bases, with 9 bases left in between. CDR3 nucleotides: TGTGCCAGCAGTTTATACGACAGTCACAATGAGCAGTTCTTC. It is translated as CASSLYDSHNEQFF.

The CDR3 region has the DNA TGTGCCAGCGAGCCCGACAGGGCCTACGAGCAGTACTTC. Protein: CASEPDRAYEQYF. This sequence joins TRBV6-2 or TRBV6-3 and TRBJ2-7, with 7 nucleotides matching TRBD1. Germline V gene sequence: CDR1 MNHEY, CDR2 SVGEGT. This CDR3 contains 13 residues. The ends lost 8 bases at V and 2 bases at J; junction bases unmatched: 6.

With respect to this clonotype: A much larger clone differs from this one at a single base, so this may be a read error. The chain employs TRBV28 and TRBJ2-1; 10 bases agree with TRBD1. The CDR3 totals 14 residues. The germline gives CDR1 MDHEN, CDR2 SYDVKM. The junction had 10 bases not matched to a gene; V was cut back by 7 bases and J by 10 bases. The CDR3 DNA follows: TGTGCCAGCAACCCCGGGACAGGGGTTAACGAGCAGTTCTTC. Amino acid sequence: CASNPGTGVNEQFF. Full variable domain (remainder filled in from reference TRBV28 and TRBJ2-1): DVKVTQSSRYLVKRTGEKVFLECVQDMDHENMFWYRQDPGLGLRLIYFSYDVKMKEKGDIPEGYSVSREKKERFSLILESASTNQTSMYLCASNPGTGVNEQFFGPGTRLTVL.

This clonotype was picked up many times. The chain links TRBV29-1 to TRBJ2-7, with a weak D call TRBD1 (6 bases). From germline, CDR1 is SQVTM and CDR2 ANQGSEA. There are 12 residues in the CDR3. The V end was cut by 7 bases, the J end by 0 bases, with 10 bases between. The CDR3 bases are TGCAGCGGTTCGACAGGCTCCTACGAGCAGTACTTC. Its translation: CSGSTGSYEQYF.

This clonotype was found many times. The rearrangement links TRBV15 to TRBJ1-3; no clear D. Trimming removed 3 bases at V and 0 bases at J, with 9 bases between. The germline gives CDR1 LNHNV, CDR2 YYDKDF (reference sequence). There are 15 residues in the CDR3. CDR3 sequence (DNA): TGTGCCACCAGCAGGATCGACAACTCTGGAAACACCATATATTTT. Translation: CATSRIDNSGNTIYF. Supplemented by reference TRBV15 and TRBJ1-3, the full variable domain reads DAMVIQNPRYQVTQFGKPVTLSCSQTLNHNVMYWYQQKSSQAPKLLFHYYDKDFNNEADTPDNFQSRRPNTSFCFLDIRSPGLGDTAMYLCATSRIDNSGNTIYFGEGSWLTVV.

This clonotype was seen repeatedly, ten times or more. V is TRBV6-6 and J is TRBJ1-3, with D hard to call. The germline gives CDR1 MNHNY, CDR2 SVGAGI (reference sequence). Trimming removed 0 bases at V and 4 bases at J, with 10 bases between. The CDR3 consists of 15 residues. CDR3: CASSYSGSQGNTIYF. CDR3 coding DNA: TGTGCCAGCAGTTACTCGGGTTCTCAAGGAAACACCATATATTTT.

The table lists this clonotype with a few counts. The gene calls are TRBV28 and TRBJ2-2, with 7 bases aligning to TRBD1. Germline CDR1 and CDR2: MDHEN and SYDVKM. Trimming cost V 8 bases and J 4 bases; bases outside gene matches: 25. The CDR3 has 20 amino acids. Written as DNA, the CDR3 is TGTGCCAGCTCGATCGGGGCCCGACAGGGAGTTTCGGTGGTCACCGGGGAGCTGTTTTTT. It translates to CASSIGARQGVSVVTGELFF.

Only a few counts were recorded for this clonotype. The gene calls are TRBV12-5 and TRBJ2-2; possibly TRBD2 for D (5 bases). V lost 0 bases and J lost 2, with 16 bases in between. This CDR3 is built from 18 residues. In germline, CDR1 is LGHNT, CDR2 FRNRAP. The CDR3 region is CASGLVRVEGFNTGELFF. In DNA form, the CDR3 reads TGTGCTAGTGGTTTGGTACGCGTCGAGGGATTCAACACCGGGGAGCTGTTTTTT.

This clonotype appeared many times. CDR3 sequence: CSASSMPRDRPYEQYF. CDR3 in DNA: TGCAGTGCTAGTAGTATGCCCCGGGACAGACCTTACGAGCAGTACTTC. The chain has TRBV20-1 and TRBJ2-7, with 7 bases aligning to TRBD1. Trimming at V came to 3 bases and at J to 4 bases, leaving 15 bases not matched to a gene. Germline CDR1 reads DFQATT; CDR2 reads SNEGSKA (reference sequence). This CDR3 comprises 16 residues.

This clonotype was seen repeatedly, ten times or more. V is TRBV28 and J is TRBJ2-5, with 10 nucleotides matching TRBD1. The CDR3 has 17 residues. Germline V gene lookup returns CDR1 MDHEN and CDR2 SYDVKM. V lost 6 bases and J lost 0; bases outside the gene matches: 10. CDR3 coding DNA: TGTGCCAGCAGAAACCTCCGGGACAGGGGACACCAAGAGACCCAGTACTTC. Translating gives CASRNLRDRGHQETQYF. The whole variable domain, remainder taken from reference TRBV28 and TRBJ2-5, is DVKVTQSSRYLVKRTGEKVFLECVQDMDHENMFWYRQDPGLGLRLIYFSYDVKMKEKGDIPEGYSVSREKKERFSLILESASTNQTSMYLCASRNLRDRGHQETQYFGPGTRLLVL.

This clonotype has a count of ten or more. V gene TRBV6-1 combines with J gene TRBJ2-2; the match to TRBD1 covers 7 bases. The CDR3 has 15 residues. Unmatched junction bases numbered 11, after V lost 8 bases and J lost 5 bases. The V gene's germline CDR1 is MNHNS and CDR2 SASEGT. CDR3 DNA sequence: TGTGCCAGCGGATGGTTACAGGGGCGGACCGGGGAGCTGTTTTTT. Translating it yields CASGWLQGRTGELFF.

The table lists this clonotype with many counts. V is TRBV7-9 and J is TRBJ2-3, with 7 bases aligning to TRBD2. Germline trimming cut 5 bases from V and 5 bases from J; bases unmatched to any gene: 4. This CDR3 region has 13 residues. Looked up from germline, CDR1 is SEHNR and CDR2 is FQNEAQ (reference sequence). DNA for the CDR3: TGTGCCAGCAGCCTCCGCGGGGGAGATACGCAGTATTTT. Protein: CASSLRGGDTQYF.

V usage is TRBV12-3 or TRBV12-4 and J usage is TRBJ1-6; a possible D gene is TRBD1 (5 bases). The CDR3 is made up of 15 amino acids. Deletions cut 5 bases from V and 5 bases from J, with 13 bases between. The CDR3 sequence is CASSRGGVNNSPLHF. For the CDR3, the DNA is TGTGCCAGCAGTCGGGGGGGGGTCAATAATTCACCCCTCCACTTT.

The table lists this clonotype with a count of one. A read error is the likely source, as a far larger clone sits one nucleotide away. The V call is TRBV5-5, the J call TRBJ1-1, with D perhaps matching TRBD1 (5 bases). Trimming shortened V by 0 bases and J by 0 bases, and 18 bases separated the two germline ends. CDR3 length: 18 amino acids. From germline, CDR1 is SGHKS and CDR2 YYEKEE (reference sequence). CDR3 residues: CASSLAAGTGSMNTEAFF. For the CDR3, the DNA is TGTGCCAGCAGCTTGGCCGCCGGGACGGGAAGCATGAACACTGAAGCTTTCTTT.

Turning to this clonotype: Since a far larger clone is one base different, this is likely a read error. This chain joins TRBV6-5 and TRBJ1-1; D is possibly TRBD1 (6 bases). The CDR3 is 16 amino acids. Germline CDR1 reads MNHEY; CDR2 reads SVGAGI. The CDR3 nucleotides are TGTGCCAGCAGTTACCACGGGGACATTAAGAACACTAAAGCTTTCTTT. Encoded protein: CASSYHGDIKNTKAFF.

This clonotype was counted ten times or more. This chain uses TRBV5-6 with TRBJ1-5; D ambiguous. CDR3 length equals 12 residues. Trimming pared 1 base from V and 5 bases from J, leaving 4 bases between. CDR1 is SGHDT, CDR2 YYEEEE, per germline. CDR3 sequence reads: CASSLRDQPQHF. The CDR3 DNA reads as TGTGCCAGCAGCTTGAGGGATCAGCCCCAGCATTTT.

In this sample, this clonotype turned up many times. The rearrangement uses TRBV12-3 or TRBV12-4 and TRBJ2-7, with D possibly TRBD2 on 6 matching bases. This CDR3 spans 17 amino acids. The V gene lost 5 bases and the J gene lost 3 bases, with 23 bases spanning the gap. In DNA, the CDR3 is TGTGCCAGCAGTGGGGGGAGCAGGGTCCACCCTATCTACGAGCAGTACTTC. Amino acids: CASSGGSRVHPIYEQYF.

This clonotype was seen many times. The genes are TRBV12-3 or TRBV12-4 and TRBJ2-5; D ambiguous. The V end was cut by 3 bases, the J end by 1 base, with 6 bases between. This CDR3 is 13 amino acids long. CDR3 region: CASSFVVQETQYF. The CDR3 coding sequence is TGTGCCAGCAGTTTCGTGGTCCAAGAGACCCAGTACTTC.

This clonotype showed up just a few times. The chain is built from TRBV27 and TRBJ2-1; TRBD2 aligns across 7 bases. V lost 7 bases and J lost 5; bases outside the gene matches: 11. CDR1 is MNHEY, CDR2 SMNVEV, per germline (reference sequence). The CDR3 extends over 15 amino acids. The CDR3 region has the DNA TGTGCCAGCACTGGTCCCGGGACTACCCACAATGAGCAGTTCTTC. Translation: CASTGPGTTHNEQFF.

The V and J genes are TRBV6-2 or TRBV6-3 and TRBJ2-3; the match to TRBD2 covers 8 bases. This CDR3 has 15 residues. V dropped 5 bases and J dropped 1; count of bases not matched to a gene: 5. Germline CDR1 and CDR2: MNHEY and SVGEGT. The CDR3 DNA reads as TGTGCCAGCAGTGAAGAAGCGGGGGGCACAGATACGCAGTATTTT. It yields the protein CASSEEAGGTDTQYF.

This clonotype was picked up many times. The chain employs TRBV11-2 and TRBJ2-3; D is undetermined. V was cut by 5 bases and J by 4 bases, with 4 bases left in between. Germline loops: CDR1 SGHAT, CDR2 FQNNGV. CDR3 size: 11 residues. CDR3 bases: TGTGCCAGCAGCCAGGCAGATACGCAGTATTTT. It specifies CASSQADTQYF. Based on the CDR3 plus reference TRBV11-2 and TRBJ2-3, the full variable domain is EAGVAQSPRYKIIEKRQSVAFWCNPISGHATLYWYQQILGQGPKLLIQFQNNGVVDDSQLPKDRFSAERLKGVDSTLKIQPAKLEDSAVYLCASSQADTQYFGPGTRLTVL.

This clonotype was detected many times. The chain employs TRBV6-5 and TRBJ1-2; no clear D gene. The CDR3 has 13 amino acids. The germline V and J ends were trimmed by 2 bases and 5 bases, with 9 bases remaining between them. Germline V lookup: CDR1 MNHEY, CDR2 SVGAGI. The chain's CDR3 is CASSYPTGYGYTF. Written as DNA, the CDR3 is TGTGCCAGCAGTTACCCTACCGGGTATGGCTACACCTTC.

The V gene is TRBV25-1, the J gene TRBJ1-6, with D possibly matching TRBD1 (5 bases). Deletions cut 5 bases from V and 6 bases from J, with 11 bases between. Germline V CDR1 and CDR2: MGHDK, SYGVNS. The CDR3 runs to 14 residues. CDR3 in amino acids: CASSFLRGNSPLHF. The CDR3 region has the DNA TGTGCCAGCAGTTTCCTAAGGGGTAATTCACCCCTCCACTTT.